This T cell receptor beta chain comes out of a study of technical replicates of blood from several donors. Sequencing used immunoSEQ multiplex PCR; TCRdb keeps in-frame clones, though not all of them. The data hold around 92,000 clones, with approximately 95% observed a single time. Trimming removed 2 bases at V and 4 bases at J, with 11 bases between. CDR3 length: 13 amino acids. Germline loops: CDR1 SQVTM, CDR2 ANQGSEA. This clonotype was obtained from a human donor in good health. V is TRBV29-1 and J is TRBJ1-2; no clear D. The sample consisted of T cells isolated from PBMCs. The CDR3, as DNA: TGCAGCGTTGAACTGGCAGAGGTCTATGGCTACACCTTC. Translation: CSVELAEVYGYTF.